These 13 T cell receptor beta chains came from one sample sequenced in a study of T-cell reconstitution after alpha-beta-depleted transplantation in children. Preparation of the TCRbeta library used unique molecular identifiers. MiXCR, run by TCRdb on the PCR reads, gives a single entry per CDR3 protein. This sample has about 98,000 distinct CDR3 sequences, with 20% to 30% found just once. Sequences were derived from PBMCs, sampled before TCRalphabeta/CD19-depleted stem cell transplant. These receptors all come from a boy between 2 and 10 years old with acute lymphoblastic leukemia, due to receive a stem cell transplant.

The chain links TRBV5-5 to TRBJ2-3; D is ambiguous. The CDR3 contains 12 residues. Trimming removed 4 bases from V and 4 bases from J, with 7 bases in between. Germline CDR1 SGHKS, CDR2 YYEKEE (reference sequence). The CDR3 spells CASSLTADTQYF. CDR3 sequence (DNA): TGTGCCAGCAGCCTGACTGCAGATACGCAGTATTTT.

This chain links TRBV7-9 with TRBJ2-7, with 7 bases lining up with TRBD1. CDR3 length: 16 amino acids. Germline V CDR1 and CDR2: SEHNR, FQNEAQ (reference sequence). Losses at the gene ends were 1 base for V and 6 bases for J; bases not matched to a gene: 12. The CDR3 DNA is TGTGCCAGCAGCTTAGAGGGGACAGTATCACAGGGCGAGCAGTACTTC. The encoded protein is CASSLEGTVSQGEQYF. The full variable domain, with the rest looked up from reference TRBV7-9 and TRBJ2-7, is DTGVSQNPRHKITKRGQNVTFRCDPISEHNRLYWYRQTLGQGPEFLTYFQNEAQLEKSRLLSDRFSAERPKGSFSTLEIQRTEQGDSAMYLCASSLEGTVSQGEQYFGPGTRLTVT.

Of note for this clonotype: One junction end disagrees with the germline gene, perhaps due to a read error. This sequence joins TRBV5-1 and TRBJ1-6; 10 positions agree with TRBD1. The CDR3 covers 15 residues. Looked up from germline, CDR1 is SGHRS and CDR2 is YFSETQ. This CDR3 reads CASSPGQGGNSTLHF. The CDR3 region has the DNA TGCGCCAGCAGCCCCGGACAGGGGGGAAATTCAACCCTCCACTTT.

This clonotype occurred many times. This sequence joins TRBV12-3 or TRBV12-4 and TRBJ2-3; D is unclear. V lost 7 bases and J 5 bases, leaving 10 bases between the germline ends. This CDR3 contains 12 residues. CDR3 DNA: TGTGCCAGCACCCGAGGTGGAGATACGCAGTATTTT. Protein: CASTRGGDTQYF.

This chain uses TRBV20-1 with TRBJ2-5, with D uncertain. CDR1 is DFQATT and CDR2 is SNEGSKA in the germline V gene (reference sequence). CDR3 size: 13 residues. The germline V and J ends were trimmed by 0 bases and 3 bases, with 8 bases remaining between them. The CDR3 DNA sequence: TGCAGTGCTAGAGAGAAGGTGGAAGAGACCCAGTACTTC. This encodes CSAREKVEETQYF.

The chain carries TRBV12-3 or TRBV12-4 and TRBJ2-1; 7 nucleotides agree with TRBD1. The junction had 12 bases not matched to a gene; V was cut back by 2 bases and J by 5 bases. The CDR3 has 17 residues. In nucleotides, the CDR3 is TGTGCCAGCAGTTTAAAAGTCTTAGGGACAGAGAACAATGAGCAGTTCTTC. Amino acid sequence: CASSLKVLGTENNEQFF.

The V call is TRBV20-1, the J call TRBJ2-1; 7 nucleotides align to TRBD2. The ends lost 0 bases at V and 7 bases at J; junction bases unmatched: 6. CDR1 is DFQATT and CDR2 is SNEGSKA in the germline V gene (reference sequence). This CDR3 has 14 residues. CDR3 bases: TGCAGTGCTAGAGATAGAACTAGCGATAATGAGCAGTTCTTC. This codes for CSARDRTSDNEQFF.

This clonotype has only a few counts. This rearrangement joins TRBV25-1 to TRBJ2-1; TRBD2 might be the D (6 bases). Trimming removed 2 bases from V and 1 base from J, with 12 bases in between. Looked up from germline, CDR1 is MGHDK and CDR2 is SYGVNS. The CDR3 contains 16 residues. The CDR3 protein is CASSEGRGRSYNEQFF. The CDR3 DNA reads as TGTGCCAGCAGTGAAGGAAGAGGGAGGTCCTACAATGAGCAGTTCTTC.

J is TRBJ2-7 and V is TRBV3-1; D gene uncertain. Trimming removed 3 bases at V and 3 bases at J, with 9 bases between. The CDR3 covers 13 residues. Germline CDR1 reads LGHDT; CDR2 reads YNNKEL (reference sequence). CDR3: CASSHLGVYEQYF. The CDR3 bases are TGTGCCAGCAGCCACCTCGGCGTCTACGAGCAGTACTTC.

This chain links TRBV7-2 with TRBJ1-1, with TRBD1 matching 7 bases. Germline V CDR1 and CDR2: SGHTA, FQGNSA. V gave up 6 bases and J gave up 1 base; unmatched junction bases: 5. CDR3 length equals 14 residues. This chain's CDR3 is CASRGDRSNTEAFF. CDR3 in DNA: TGTGCCAGCAGGGGGGACAGATCGAACACTGAAGCTTTCTTT.

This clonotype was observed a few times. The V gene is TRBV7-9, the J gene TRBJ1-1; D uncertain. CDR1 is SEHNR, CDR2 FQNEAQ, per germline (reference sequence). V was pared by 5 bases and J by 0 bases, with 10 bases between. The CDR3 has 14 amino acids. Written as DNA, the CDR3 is TGTGCCAGCAGCGTCGATTACTTGAACACTGAAGCTTTCTTT. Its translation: CASSVDYLNTEAFF.

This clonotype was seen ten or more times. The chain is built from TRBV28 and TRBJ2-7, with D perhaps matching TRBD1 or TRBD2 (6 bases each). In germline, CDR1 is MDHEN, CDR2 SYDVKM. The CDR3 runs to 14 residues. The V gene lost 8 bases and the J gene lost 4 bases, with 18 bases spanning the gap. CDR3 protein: CASRGDNSGYEQYF. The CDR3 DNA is TGTGCCAGCCGCGGGGACAATTCGGGATACGAGCAGTACTTC. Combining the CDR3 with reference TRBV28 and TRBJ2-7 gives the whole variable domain DVKVTQSSRYLVKRTGEKVFLECVQDMDHENMFWYRQDPGLGLRLIYFSYDVKMKEKGDIPEGYSVSREKKERFSLILESASTNQTSMYLCASRGDNSGYEQYFGPGTRLTVT.

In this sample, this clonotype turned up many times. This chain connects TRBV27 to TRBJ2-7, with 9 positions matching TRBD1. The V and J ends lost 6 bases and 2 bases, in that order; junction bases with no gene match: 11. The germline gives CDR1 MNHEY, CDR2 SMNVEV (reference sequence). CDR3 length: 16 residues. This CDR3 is CASSHYGGQGAYEQYF. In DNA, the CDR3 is TGTGCCAGCAGCCACTACGGGGGACAGGGTGCCTACGAGCAGTACTTC.